These T cell receptor beta chains were read from a single sample in a study of T cells in Graves' hyperthyroidism and ophthalmopathy. Each CDR3 protein is one row after TCRdb ran MiXCR on the multiplex PCR reads. The sample consists of more than 650,000 distinct CDR3 sequences, approximately 15% of them appearing once. Sequenced input: blood. The receptors originated from a woman younger than 30 with Graves' hyperthyroidism. Each CDR3 is given with its conserved first and last residue. D genes are given only for firm matches. Not every row has a clone size; where given, it reads once, few, many or a size class.

TRBD1 | TRBJ1-2 | TRBV12-3/TRBV12-4 | many | CASSFGTGIRDYGYTF | TGTGCCAGCAGTTTCGGGACAGGGATTCGCGACTATGGCTACACCTTC
TRBD1 | TRBJ1-3 | TRBV7-9 | many | CASSPYGTGGKDTIYF | TGTGCCAGCAGCCCCTACGGGACAGGAGGCAAGGACACCATATATTTT
NA | TRBJ1-2 | TRBV5-1 | few | CASSLGAGPFNYGYTF | TGCGCCAGCAGCTTGGGTGCAGGGCCCTTTAACTATGGCTACACCTTC
NA | TRBJ2-7 | TRBV20-1 | few | CSAGRDGSSYEQYF | TGCAGTGCGGGCCGGGACGGGAGCTCCTACGAGCAGTACTTC
NA | TRBJ1-5 | TRBV28 | many | CASSLGEAQHF | TGTGCCAGCAGTTTAGGGGAAGCCCAGCATTTT
NA | TRBJ2-3 | TRBV27 | few | CASRDLQGPTDTQYF | TGTGCCAGCAGAGACCTACAGGGCCCCACAGATACGCAGTATTTT
NA | TRBJ2-7 | TRBV24-1 | many | CATSDGASHEQYF | TGTGCCACCAGTGACGGGGCGAGCCACGAGCAGTACTTC
TRBD1 | TRBJ2-1 | TRBV6-5 | NA | CASSYSGTGGNYNEQFF | TGTGCCAGCAGTTACTCCGGGACAGGGGGTAACTACAATGAGCAGTTCTTC
TRBD2 | TRBJ2-3 | TRBV10-3 | NA | CAISGSSGVGTQYF | TGTGCCATCAGTGGGTCTAGCGGGGTCGGTACGCAGTATTTT
NA | TRBJ1-1 | TRBV5-1 | many | CASSPRTDLNTEAFF | TGCGCCAGCAGTCCGAGGACAGACTTGAACACTGAAGCTTTCTTT
TRBD2 | TRBJ2-5 | TRBV20-1 | many | CSASPSGKETQYF | TGCAGTGCTAGTCCTAGCGGGAAAGAGACCCAGTACTTC
NA | TRBJ1-2 | TRBV28 | many | CASRDNRDANYGYTF | TGTGCCAGCAGGGATAACAGGGACGCTAACTATGGCTACACCTTC
NA | TRBJ2-7 | TRBV5-1 | many | CASSLEGGDRRYEQYF | TGCGCCAGCAGCTTGGAGGGGGGGGACAGGCGCTACGAGCAGTACTTC
TRBD1 | TRBJ2-7 | TRBV12-3/TRBV12-4 | many | CASSLRTGLYEQYF | TGTGCCAGCAGCCTTCGGACAGGGCTATACGAGCAGTACTTC
NA | TRBJ2-3 | TRBV20-1 | many | CSASNAGVWSGSTDTQYF | TGCAGTGCTAGTAATGCCGGGGTTTGGAGCGGGAGCACAGATACGCAGTATTTT
NA | TRBJ1-1 | TRBV28 | NA | CASSLGWLAFF | TGTGCCAGCAGTTTAGGATGGTTGGCTTTCTTT
NA | TRBJ2-7 | TRBV18 | many | CASSPAGRREQYF | TGTGCCAGCTCACCAGCAGGGAGGAGGGAGCAGTACTTC
NA | TRBJ1-4 | TRBV6-1 | few | CASSREGIVATNEKLFF | TGTGCCAGCTCAAGAGAGGGGATCGTGGCAACTAATGAAAAACTGTTTTTT
NA | TRBJ1-4 | TRBV25-1 | NA | CASSERGAGEKLFF | TGTGCCAGCAGTGAAAGAGGGGCAGGTGAAAAACTGTTTTTT
NA | TRBJ2-7 | TRBV27 | few | CASSLRRAGDEQYF | TGTGCCAGCAGTCTACGGAGGGCCGGGGACGAGCAGTACTTC
NA | TRBJ2-5 | TRBV4-1 | many | CASSQDSIGQETQYF | TGCGCCAGCAGCCAAGACTCGATAGGCCAGGAGACCCAGTACTTC
TRBD1 | TRBJ1-2 | TRBV6-2/TRBV6-3 | few | CASSYAGGSDGYTF | TGTGCCAGCAGTTACGCAGGGGGCAGCGATGGCTACACCTTC
NA | TRBJ1-1 | TRBV6-2/TRBV6-3 | NA | CASSYSAGWDAEAFF | TGTGCCAGCAGTTACTCGGCTGGGTGGGACGCTGAAGCTTTCTTT
NA | TRBJ1-1 | TRBV20-1 | few | CSATTGQGRGRVAEAFF | TGCAGTGCTACCACCGGGCAGGGCCGGGGGAGGGTCGCTGAAGCTTTCTTT
TRBD2 | TRBJ2-7 | TRBV20-1 | many | CSAPAGLAAYEQYF | TGCAGTGCCCCAGCGGGACTAGCGGCCTACGAGCAGTACTTC
NA | TRBJ2-5 | TRBV14 | few | CASSQSDYKETQYF | TGTGCCAGCAGCCAGTCGGACTATAAAGAGACCCAGTACTTC
NA | TRBJ2-2 | TRBV18 | many | CASSPQESNTGELFF | TGTGCCAGCTCACCGCAGGAAAGTAACACCGGGGAGCTGTTTTTT
NA | TRBJ1-4 | TRBV7-9 | NA | CASSPTERLFF | TGTGCCAGCAGCCCAACTGAAAGACTGTTTTTT
TRBD1 | TRBJ2-1 | TRBV6-1 | NA | CASSAGQGYNEQFF | TGTGCCAGCAGCGCGGGACAGGGTTACAATGAGCAGTTCTTC
NA | TRBJ1-5 | TRBV27 | many | CASIYPGGRGVLASGNQPQHF | TGTGCCAGCATCTACCCGGGGGGGAGGGGGGTATTGGCGAGTGGCAATCAGCCCCAGCATTTT
NA | TRBJ1-6 | TRBV4-3 | NA | CASSQDYWGGSPQGPLHF | TGCGCCAGCAGCCAAGATTACTGGGGGGGCTCACCGCAAGGTCCCCTCCACTTT
TRBD1 | TRBJ2-4 | TRBV12-3/TRBV12-4 | many | CASRRTGGPPNIQYF | TGTGCCAGCAGACGCACAGGGGGCCCTCCGAACATTCAGTACTTC
NA | TRBJ1-2 | TRBV6-5 | NA | CASSYSTGPADDGYTF | TGTGCCAGCAGTTACTCGACTGGGCCGGCGGACGATGGCTACACCTTC
TRBD1 | TRBJ2-7 | TRBV10-3 | NA | CAIGTGGLYEQYF | TGTGCCATTGGGACAGGGGGCCTCTACGAGCAGTACTTC
NA | TRBJ2-4 | TRBV20-1 | NA | CSATPRTDFKNIQYF | TGCAGTGCAACACCGAGGACGGATTTCAAAAACATTCAGTACTTC
NA | TRBJ1-2 | TRBV5-1 | NA | CASSLGMAAYGYTF | TGCGCCAGCAGCTTGGGAATGGCAGCTTATGGCTACACCTTC
NA | TRBJ2-7 | TRBV7-6 | few | CASSNTGEQYF | TGTGCCAGCAGCAACACGGGGGAGCAGTACTTC
TRBD2 | TRBJ2-1 | TRBV4-1 | NA | CASSHPAGEVSEQFF | TGCGCCAGCAGCCACCCAGCGGGAGAAGTGAGTGAGCAGTTCTTC
NA | TRBJ2-3 | TRBV29-1 | many | CSVHRDTDTQYF | TGCAGCGTCCACCGAGACACAGATACGCAGTATTTT
NA | TRBJ2-7 | TRBV7-2 | many | CASRGDFSYEQYF | TGTGCCAGCAGGGGGGATTTCTCCTACGAGCAGTACTTC
TRBD2 | TRBJ2-7 | TRBV11-2 | NA | CASSPPSGREQYF | TGTGCCAGCAGCCCTCCCAGCGGGAGGGAGCAGTACTTC
TRBD1 | TRBJ2-6 | TRBV7-9 | NA | CASSLAGTGSGANVLTF | TGTGCCAGCAGCTTAGCAGGGACAGGGTCTGGGGCCAACGTCCTGACTTTC
TRBD2 | TRBJ2-1 | TRBV20-1 | few | CSAPRTRGQFF | TGCAGTGCTCCCCGGACTAGGGGGCAGTTCTTC
TRBD2 | TRBJ2-1 | TRBV3-1 | few | CASSAAIIAGGRNEQFF | TGTGCCAGCAGCGCTGCCATAATAGCGGGAGGGCGAAATGAGCAGTTCTTC
NA | TRBJ2-1 | TRBV7-8 | few | CASSPDMSSYNEQFF | TGTGCCAGCAGCCCGGACATGAGCTCCTACAATGAGCAGTTCTTC
NA | TRBJ2-5 | TRBV7-9 | many | CASSLGPQTQYF | TGTGCCAGCAGCTTAGGACCGCAAACCCAGTACTTC
NA | TRBJ2-2 | TRBV30 | many | CACSLGGELFF | TGTGCCTGTTCCCTCGGCGGGGAGCTGTTTTTT
TRBD1 | TRBJ2-7 | TRBV3-1 | NA | CASSRNTGGGEQYF | TGTGCCAGCAGCCGTAATACAGGGGGCGGCGAGCAGTACTTC
TRBD2 | TRBJ2-1 | TRBV9 | many | CASSPGTRYNEQFF | TGTGCCAGCAGCCCCGGGACTAGATACAATGAGCAGTTCTTC
NA | TRBJ2-7 | TRBV6-1 | many | CASSPNSRPLGEQYF | TGTGCCAGCAGTCCGAATTCCCGTCCGCTTGGGGAGCAGTACTTC